Detailed here is one T cell receptor delta chain. This clone has a count of ten or more. The antigen this receptor binds is unknown. The protein in TCRdb stems from a much larger clone and differs at residue 24 from this DNA's translation, likely a read error; here the protein is translated from the DNA. Taken from cysteine to phenylalanine, the CDR3 has 25 residues. Only CDR3 DNA remains: 75 bases, in frame from the first base. The germline V gene yields TSWWSYY for CDR1 and QGS for CDR2. The sample comes from a study of gamma delta lymphoproliferative disorders and STAT genes (dated by TCRdb to the late 2010s). About the investigation overall: The LymphoTrack Dx TCRG Assay was used to build gamma-chain libraries from a minimum of 50 ng of genomic DNA. To confirm the results, all delta-chain samples and two gamma-chain samples were sequenced a second time. The study profiled TCR gamma and delta CDR3 repertoires by deep sequencing in Tgammadelta lymphoproliferative disease patients and healthy controls, within a larger immunophenotypic and STAT-mutation study. Since no corresponding Invivoscribe delta assay was available, delta-chain libraries were prepared following the standard operating procedure of the EuroClonality-NGS working group.

The investigation overall reported the following: It was noted by the authors that NGS specificity may be reduced at low frequencies, so confirmation of the public or private nature of leukemic clones is needed. Control T cells were likely spread across varied maturation stages, whereas leukemic cells were skewed toward terminal effectors, which potentially limits comparisons between patients and controls. In whole-repertoire clustering, patient gamma repertoires grouped separately from healthy controls, whereas delta repertoires showed no separation between groups. Nearly all major patient gamma and delta clonotypes were public, shared with at least one healthy donor; only a couple of gamma clonotypes were private to disease.

Genomic DNA from peripheral blood mononuclear cells isolated from patients and controls was used for TCR sequencing. As controls, around 23 healthy adult blood donors (median age about 60 years; approximately 12 males and 11 females) were included and were matched to patients for age and sex. Both library methods used multiplex PCR with primers targeting conserved V and J regions of the TCR genes. Amplicons were purified, pooled and sequenced on an Illumina MiSeq platform. The original methods were these. V(D)J alignment, clonotype assembly and translation were handled by MiXCR, while functionality assessment and CDR3 repertoire analyses were done with VDJtools. CDR3 was defined according to IMGT, and analyses were limited to productive sequences using functional genes, with ORF genes and pseudogenes excluded. A custom Python script searched for identical amino acid CDR3s of major clonotypes (frequency >=5%) across all patients and controls. To compare clonotype frequencies between patients and controls, a one-sided non-parametric Wilcoxon test was applied. Clones were re-identified by TCRdb from the public reads with CATT, and rows with the same DNA were merged. The V and J calls were not made by the authors but by TCRdb's processing. This sample gives approximately 2,500 delta-chain clones in total; about 1.5% of them show up just once. The ten largest clones take up over 40% of the sample.

The specimen sequenced was blood. This sequence originates from a human donor in good health. This chain joins TRDV1 to TRDJ1, with 13 bases matching TRDD3. The CDR3 amino acid sequence is: CALGEPLLTRTGGYAKKLYTDKLTF. The nucleotides read TGTGCTCTTGGGGAACCGTTACTAACCCGTACTGGGGGATACGCGAAGAAGCTCTACACCGATAAACTCACCTTT.